Following are 12 T cell receptor beta chains from one sample sequenced in a study of blood T cell repertoires in COVID-19. Sequencing used immunoSEQ multiplex PCR; TCRdb keeps in-frame clones, though not all of them. The sample has 73,000 or so clones, 86% seen once. What was sequenced was peripheral blood. These receptors were collected from a man younger than 40 with acute or convalescent COVID-19.

The rearrangement uses TRBV27 and TRBJ2-7; 7 nucleotides align to TRBD1. CDR3 length: 15 residues. V lost 2 bases and J lost 6; bases outside the gene matches: 10. Germline V gene sequence: CDR1 MNHEY, CDR2 SMNVEV (reference sequence). CDR3 in DNA: TGTGCCAGCAGTTTAAAGGGGGCGCCCCTCTCCGAGCAGTACTTC. Translation: CASSLKGAPLSEQYF.

The gene calls are TRBV28 and TRBJ1-1; D is ambiguous. This CDR3 has 13 residues. V was pared by 8 bases and J by 1 base, with 11 bases between. Per germline, CDR1 MDHEN and CDR2 SYDVKM. The CDR3 coding sequence is TGTGCCAGCCGGAGTCGGCCGAACACTGAAGCTTTCTTT. Translating it yields CASRSRPNTEAFF.

The V gene is TRBV28, the J gene TRBJ2-7; D remains unclear. The CDR3 is 12 residues long. CDR1 is MDHEN and CDR2 is SYDVKM in the germline V gene. Trimming stripped 1 base from V and 4 bases from J, with 5 bases between. The CDR3 loop reads CASSLSGYEQYF. The CDR3, as DNA: TGTGCCAGCAGTTTATCGGGTTACGAGCAGTACTTC.

This chain uses TRBV4-2 with TRBJ2-3, with D possibly being TRBD1 (5 bases). The V gene lost 1 base and the J gene lost 2 bases, with 7 bases spanning the gap. The CDR3 has 14 residues. From germline, CDR1 is LGHNA and CDR2 YNFKEQ. For the CDR3, the DNA is TGTGCCAGCAGCCAAGGACAGCTCACAGATACGCAGTATTTT. Its translation is CASSQGQLTDTQYF.

This chain connects TRBV29-1 to TRBJ2-1, with 9 bases that match TRBD2. V shed 5 bases and J 9 bases; nucleotides not matched to a gene: 5. Germline V CDR1 and CDR2: SQVTM, ANQGSEA. The CDR3 is 12 residues long. CDR3 residues: CSVLGGRGEQFF. CDR3 in DNA: TGCAGCGTTCTCGGCGGGAGGGGTGAGCAGTTCTTC.

This chain uses TRBV10-3 with TRBJ2-5, with D maybe TRBD1 (5 bases). Per germline, CDR1 ENHRY and CDR2 SYGVKD. V was shortened by 8 bases and J by 4 bases, with 8 bases between the two germline ends. The CDR3 consists of 11 residues. CDR3 loop: CAIAQGETQYF. The CDR3 nucleotides read TGTGCCATCGCGCAGGGAGAGACCCAGTACTTC.

The chain carries TRBV4-3 and TRBJ2-1; no definite D call. V was trimmed by 4 bases and J by 5 bases, leaving 9 bases between them. The CDR3 sequence is 13 residues long. The V gene's germline CDR1 is LGHNA and CDR2 YSLEER. Here the CDR3 DNA reads TGCGCCAGCAGCCGTCGAGTTGACAATGAGCAGTTCTTC. It encodes CASSRRVDNEQFF.

The chain uses TRBV29-1 and TRBJ2-1; TRBD1 aligns across 9 bases. This CDR3 is built from 14 residues. Germline V lookup: CDR1 SQVTM, CDR2 ANQGSEA. After removal of 5 bases from V and 10 bases from J, the junction contained 12 bases not matched to a gene. CDR3 in amino acids: CSVSPGQGGPEQFF. CDR3 coding DNA: TGCAGCGTTTCGCCGGGACAGGGAGGGCCAGAGCAGTTCTTC.

The chain has TRBV7-9 and TRBJ1-4; possibly TRBD1 for D (6 bases). The CDR3 is 18 amino acids. Germline CDR1 is SEHNR and CDR2 is FQNEAQ (reference sequence). V was pared by 2 bases and J by 1 base, with 17 bases between. The CDR3 spells CASSLLRAGAKTNEKLFF. The CDR3 region has the DNA TGTGCCAGCAGCTTATTAAGGGCAGGGGCCAAAACTAATGAAAAACTGTTTTTT.

This chain uses TRBV30 with TRBJ2-7; 11 bases agree with TRBD2. CDR1 GTSNPN and CDR2 SVGIG come from the germline V gene (reference sequence). The CDR3 length is 17 residues. The ends lost 2 bases at V and 4 bases at J; junction bases unmatched: 13. The CDR3, as DNA: TGTGCCTGGAGTCCGGGGACGTTGGCTAGCGGGAGGTACGAGCAGTACTTC. The encoded protein is CAWSPGTLASGRYEQYF.

The chain is built from TRBV7-8 and TRBJ2-5; perhaps TRBD2 as D (6 bases). V was shortened by 0 bases and J by 5 bases, with 10 bases between the two germline ends. This CDR3 is 14 amino acids long. CDR1 SGHVS and CDR2 FQNEAQ come from the germline V gene. CDR3 residues: CASSLAGGWETQYF. The DNA of the CDR3 is TGTGCCAGCAGCTTAGCGGGAGGATGGGAGACCCAGTACTTC.

This clone was seen more than once but under ten times. This chain connects TRBV29-1 to TRBJ2-3, with D tentatively TRBD2 (6 bases). V dropped 8 bases and J dropped 5 bases, with 17 bases sitting between them. The germline CDR1 and CDR2 sequences are SQVTM and ANQGSEA. The CDR3 contains 13 residues. CDR3 region: CSLRGSAGDTQYF. CDR3 DNA sequence: TGCAGCCTTCGGGGGTCCGCCGGAGATACGCAGTATTTT.